These T cell receptor beta chains were read from a single sample in a study of identical twins. MiXCR, applied by TCRdb to the 5' RACE reads, yields one record per CDR3 protein. This sample yields 350,000 or so distinct CDR3 sequences, of which 10% to 15% are seen a single time; roughly 7% belongs to the top ten. Separately, the same data were catalogued under a study of yellow fever vaccine responses in identical twins.

The material sequenced was CD8+ T cells sorted from blood. Receptors originate from a woman aged 18-29 years in good health. Each CDR3 is given with its conserved first and last residue. A D gene is named only where the DNA matches it firmly. For some rows the clone size is stated as once, few or many, or as a class when expanded; others skip it.

-	TRBV7-9	TRBJ2-7	TRBD2	CASSLSQGLALEQYF	TGTGCCAGCAGCTTATCACAGGGACTAGCGTTAGAGCAGTACTTC
-	TRBV19	TRBJ2-7	-	CASSIASSYEQYF	TGTGCCAGTAGTATAGCCAGTTCCTACGAGCAGTACTTC
few	TRBV2	TRBJ2-3	-	CASPTDAYADTQYF	TGTGCCAGCCCGACTGATGCCTACGCAGATACGCAGTATTTT
few	TRBV3-1	TRBJ2-3	-	CASSPEHLRSTDTQYF	TGTGCCAGCAGCCCCGAACACTTAAGAAGCACAGATACGCAGTATTTT
many	TRBV12-3/TRBV12-4	TRBJ2-2	TRBD2	CASSLYGASGKNTGELFF	TGTGCCAGCAGTTTGTACGGGGCTAGCGGAAAAAACACCGGGGAGCTGTTTTTT
few	TRBV19	TRBJ2-7	TRBD1	CASSMGTGTGYEQYF	TGTGCCAGTAGTATGGGGACAGGGACGGGCTACGAGCAGTACTTC
large	TRBV29-1	TRBJ2-7	-	CSVVGADTYEQYF	TGCAGCGTTGTAGGCGCGGACACCTACGAGCAGTACTTC
many	TRBV14	TRBJ2-1	-	CASSQDRGVYNEQFF	TGTGCCAGCAGCCAAGACAGGGGGGTCTACAATGAGCAGTTCTTC
-	TRBV5-1	TRBJ2-7	-	CASSLLAATYEQYF	TGCGCCAGCAGCTTGTTAGCGGCTACCTACGAGCAGTACTTC
few	TRBV13	TRBJ1-2	-	CASSLGGGYANYGYTF	TGTGCCAGCAGCTTAGGCGGAGGATACGCTAACTATGGCTACACCTTC
few	TRBV6-1	TRBJ1-6	-	CASISWQGSSYNSPLHF	TGTGCCAGCATATCGTGGCAGGGTAGCTCCTATAATTCACCCCTCCACTTT
-	TRBV9	TRBJ1-2	TRBD1	CASSSGTAPYGYTF	TGTGCCAGCAGCTCAGGGACAGCGCCTTATGGCTACACCTTC
few	TRBV2	TRBJ1-1	-	CASSEGTAGYTEAFF	TGTGCCAGCAGTGAAGGGACAGCAGGATACACTGAAGCTTTCTTT
-	TRBV12-3/TRBV12-4	TRBJ2-1	-	CASLNLYNEQFF	TGTGCCAGCCTTAATCTCTACAATGAGCAGTTCTTC
few	TRBV20-1	TRBJ2-1	-	CSATSSDSYNEQFF	TGCAGTGCTACCTCCTCGGACAGTTACAATGAGCAGTTCTTC
-	TRBV20-1	TRBJ2-7	TRBD2	CSAALAGGPYEQYF	TGCAGTGCTGCCCTAGCGGGAGGGCCCTACGAGCAGTACTTC
-	TRBV12-3/TRBV12-4	TRBJ1-4	-	CASSLPSEKLFF	TGTGCCAGCAGTTTACCTTCTGAAAAACTGTTTTTT
-	TRBV20-1	TRBJ2-1	-	CSAHGTLGNEQFF	TGCAGTGCTCATGGAACATTAGGGAATGAGCAGTTCTTC
few	TRBV4-1	TRBJ1-6	-	CASSQDQGWALHF	TGCGCCAGCAGCCAAGATCAGGGCTGGGCCCTCCACTTT
-	TRBV27	TRBJ1-5	-	CASSLSSGALNQPQHF	TGTGCCAGCAGTTTATCCTCAGGGGCACTCAATCAGCCCCAGCATTTT